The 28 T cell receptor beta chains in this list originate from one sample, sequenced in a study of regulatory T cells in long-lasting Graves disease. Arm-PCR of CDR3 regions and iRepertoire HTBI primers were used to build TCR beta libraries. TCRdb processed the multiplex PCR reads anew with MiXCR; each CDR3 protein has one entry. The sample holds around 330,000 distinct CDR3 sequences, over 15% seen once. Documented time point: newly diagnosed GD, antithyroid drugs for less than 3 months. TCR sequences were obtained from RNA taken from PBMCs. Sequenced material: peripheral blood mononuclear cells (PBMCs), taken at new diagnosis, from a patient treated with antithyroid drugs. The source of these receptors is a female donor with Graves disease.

CDR3 DNA: TGTGCCAGCAGTTACTCGGACAGCGGGCGGGAGCAGTACTTC. Translation gives CASSYSDSGREQYF. This chain uses TRBV6-5 with TRBJ2-7; either TRBD1 or TRBD2 may fit D (6 bases each). Trimming took 0 bases from V and 7 from J, leaving 13 bases between them. Per germline, CDR1 MNHEY and CDR2 SVGAGI. The CDR3 totals 14 residues.

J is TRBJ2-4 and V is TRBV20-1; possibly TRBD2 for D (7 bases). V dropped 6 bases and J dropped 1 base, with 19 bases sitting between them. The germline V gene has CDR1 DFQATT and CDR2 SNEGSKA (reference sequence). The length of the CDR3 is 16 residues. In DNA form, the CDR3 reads TGCAGTGCCAAACTCGGGGGGCTCTTGGCCAAAAACATTCAGTACTTC. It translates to CSAKLGGLLAKNIQYF.

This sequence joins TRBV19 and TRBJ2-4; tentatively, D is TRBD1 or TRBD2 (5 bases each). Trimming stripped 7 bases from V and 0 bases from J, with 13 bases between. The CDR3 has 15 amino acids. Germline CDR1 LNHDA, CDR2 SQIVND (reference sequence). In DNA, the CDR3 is TGTGCCAGTAAATCCGGGGCCCTAGCCAAAAACATTCAGTACTTC. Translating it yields CASKSGALAKNIQYF.

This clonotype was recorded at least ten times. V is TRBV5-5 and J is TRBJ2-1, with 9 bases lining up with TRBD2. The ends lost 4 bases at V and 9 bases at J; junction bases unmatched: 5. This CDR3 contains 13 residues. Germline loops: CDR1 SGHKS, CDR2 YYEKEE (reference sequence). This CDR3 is CASSEGLAPEQFF. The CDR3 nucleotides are TGTGCCAGCAGCGAGGGACTAGCTCCTGAGCAGTTCTTC.

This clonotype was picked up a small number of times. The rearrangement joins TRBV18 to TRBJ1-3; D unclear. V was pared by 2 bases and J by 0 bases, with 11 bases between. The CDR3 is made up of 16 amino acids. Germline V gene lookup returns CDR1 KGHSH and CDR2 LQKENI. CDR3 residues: CASSPNSRYSGNTIYF. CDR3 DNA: TGTGCCAGCTCACCAAACAGCAGGTACTCTGGAAACACCATATATTTT.

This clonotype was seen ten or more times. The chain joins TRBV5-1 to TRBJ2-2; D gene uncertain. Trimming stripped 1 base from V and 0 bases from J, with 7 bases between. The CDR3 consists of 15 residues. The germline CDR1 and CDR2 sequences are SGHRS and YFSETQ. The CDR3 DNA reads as TGCGCCAGCAGCTTGTATCAGGCGAACACCGGGGAGCTGTTTTTT. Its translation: CASSLYQANTGELFF. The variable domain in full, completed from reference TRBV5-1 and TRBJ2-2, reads KAGVTQTPRYLIKTRGQQVTLSCSPISGHRSVSWYQQTPGQGLQFLFEYFSETQRNKGNFPGRFSGRQFSNSRSEMNVSTLELGDSALYLCASSLYQANTGELFFGEGSRLTVL.

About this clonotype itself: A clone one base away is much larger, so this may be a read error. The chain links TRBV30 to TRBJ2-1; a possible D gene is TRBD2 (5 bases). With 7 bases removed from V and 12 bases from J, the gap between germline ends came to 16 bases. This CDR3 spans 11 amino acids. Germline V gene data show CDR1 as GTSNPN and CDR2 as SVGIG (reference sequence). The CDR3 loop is CASRGWGGQFF. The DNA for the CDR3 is TGTGCCTCCCGCGGGTGGGGTGGGCAGTTCTTC.

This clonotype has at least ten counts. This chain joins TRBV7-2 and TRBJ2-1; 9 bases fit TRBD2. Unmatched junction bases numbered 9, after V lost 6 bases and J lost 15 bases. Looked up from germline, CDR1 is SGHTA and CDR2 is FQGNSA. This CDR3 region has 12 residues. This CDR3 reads CASRRPGTSLFF. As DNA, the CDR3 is TGTGCCAGCAGACGACCAGGGACTAGCCTGTTCTTC.

The CDR3 DNA reads TGCGCCACCAAGACCGGGACAGGGCCCTACGAGCAGTACTTC. Amino acid sequence: CATKTGTGPYEQYF. The rearrangement links TRBV10-2 to TRBJ2-7, with 9 nucleotides matching TRBD1. This CDR3 has 14 residues. The ends lost 10 bases at V and 2 bases at J; junction bases unmatched: 9. CDR1 and CDR2 (germline): WSHSY, SAAADI.

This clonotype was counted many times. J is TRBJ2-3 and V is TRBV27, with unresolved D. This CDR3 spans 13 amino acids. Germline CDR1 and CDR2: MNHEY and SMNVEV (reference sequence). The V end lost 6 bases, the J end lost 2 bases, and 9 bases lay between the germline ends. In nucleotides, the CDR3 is TGTGCCAGCAGGGGGTTTGCCACAGATACGCAGTATTTT. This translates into CASRGFATDTQYF.

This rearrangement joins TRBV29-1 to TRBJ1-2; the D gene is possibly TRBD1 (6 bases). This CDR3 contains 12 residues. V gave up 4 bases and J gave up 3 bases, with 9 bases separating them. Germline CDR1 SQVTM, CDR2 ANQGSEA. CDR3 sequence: CSVVRTDYGYTF. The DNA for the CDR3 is TGCAGCGTTGTCAGGACAGACTATGGCTACACCTTC.

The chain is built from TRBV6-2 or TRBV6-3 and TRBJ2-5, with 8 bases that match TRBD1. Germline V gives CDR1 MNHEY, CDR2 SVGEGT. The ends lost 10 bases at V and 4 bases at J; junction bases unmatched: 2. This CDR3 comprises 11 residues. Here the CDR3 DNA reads TGTGCCACAGACAGGGGAGAGACCCAGTACTTC. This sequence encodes CATDRGETQYF.

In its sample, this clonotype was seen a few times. CDR3 loop: CASSQVGIAGVSDYEQYF. For the CDR3, the DNA is TGCGCCAGCAGCCAAGTTGGGATAGCGGGAGTCTCTGACTACGAGCAGTACTTC. The V gene is TRBV4-1, the J gene TRBJ2-7; 9 bases are a match to TRBD2. V gave up 1 base and J gave up 3 bases; unmatched junction bases: 13. CDR1 MGHRA and CDR2 YSYEKL come from the germline V gene. This CDR3 spans 18 amino acids.

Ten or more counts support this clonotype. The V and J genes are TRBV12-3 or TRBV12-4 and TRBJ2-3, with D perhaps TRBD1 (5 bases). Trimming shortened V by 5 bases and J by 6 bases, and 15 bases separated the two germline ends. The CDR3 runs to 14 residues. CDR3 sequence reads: CASSMRTDSDTQYF. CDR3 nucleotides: TGTGCCAGCAGTATGAGGACCGACAGCGATACGCAGTATTTT.

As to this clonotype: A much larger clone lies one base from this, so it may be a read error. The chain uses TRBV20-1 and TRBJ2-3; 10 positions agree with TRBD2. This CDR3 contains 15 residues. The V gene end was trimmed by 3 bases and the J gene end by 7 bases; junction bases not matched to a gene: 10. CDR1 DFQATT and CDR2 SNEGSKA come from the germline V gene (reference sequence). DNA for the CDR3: TGCAGTGCTAGTGTCAGCGGGAGGGCGGCAAATACGCAGTATTTT. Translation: CSASVSGRAANTQYF.

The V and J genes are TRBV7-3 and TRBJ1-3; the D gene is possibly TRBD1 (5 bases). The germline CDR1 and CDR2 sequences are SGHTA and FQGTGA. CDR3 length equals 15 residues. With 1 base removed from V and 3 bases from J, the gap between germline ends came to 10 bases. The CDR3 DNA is TGTGCCAGCAGCTTAAGTGCGGGACGTGGAAACACCATATATTTT. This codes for CASSLSAGRGNTIYF.

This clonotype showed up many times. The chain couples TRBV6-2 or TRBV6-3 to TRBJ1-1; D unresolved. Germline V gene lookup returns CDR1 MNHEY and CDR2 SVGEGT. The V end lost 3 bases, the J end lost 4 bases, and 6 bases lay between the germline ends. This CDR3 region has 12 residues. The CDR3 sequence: CASSYMGTEAFF. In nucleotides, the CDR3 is TGTGCCAGCAGTTATATGGGCACTGAAGCTTTCTTT.

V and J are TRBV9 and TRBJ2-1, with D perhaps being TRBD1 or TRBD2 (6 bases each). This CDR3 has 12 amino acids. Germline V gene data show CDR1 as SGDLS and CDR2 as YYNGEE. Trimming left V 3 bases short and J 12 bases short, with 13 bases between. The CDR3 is CASSGPGGGQFF. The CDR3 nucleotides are TGTGCCAGCAGCGGCCCCGGGGGCGGGCAGTTCTTC.

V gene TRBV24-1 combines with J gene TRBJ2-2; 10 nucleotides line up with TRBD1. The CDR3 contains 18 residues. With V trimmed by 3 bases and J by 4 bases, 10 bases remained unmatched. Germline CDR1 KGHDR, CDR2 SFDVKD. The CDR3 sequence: CATSDQIWGDRGTGELFF. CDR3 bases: TGTGCCACCAGTGATCAAATATGGGGGGACAGGGGCACCGGGGAGCTGTTTTTT.

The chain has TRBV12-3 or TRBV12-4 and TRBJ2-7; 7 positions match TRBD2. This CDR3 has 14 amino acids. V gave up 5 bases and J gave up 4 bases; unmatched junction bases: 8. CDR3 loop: CASSEAGGLYEQYF. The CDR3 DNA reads TGTGCCAGCAGTGAGGCTGGGGGACTATACGAGCAGTACTTC.

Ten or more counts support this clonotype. The CDR3 is CASSGLAGITDTQYF. The CDR3 DNA sequence: TGTGCCAGCAGTGGTCTAGCGGGGATCACAGATACGCAGTATTTT. This chain joins TRBV28 and TRBJ2-3; the match to TRBD2 covers 9 bases. Trimming cost V 5 bases and J 2 bases; bases outside gene matches: 5. The germline CDR1 and CDR2 sequences are MDHEN and SYDVKM. CDR3 length: 15 amino acids.

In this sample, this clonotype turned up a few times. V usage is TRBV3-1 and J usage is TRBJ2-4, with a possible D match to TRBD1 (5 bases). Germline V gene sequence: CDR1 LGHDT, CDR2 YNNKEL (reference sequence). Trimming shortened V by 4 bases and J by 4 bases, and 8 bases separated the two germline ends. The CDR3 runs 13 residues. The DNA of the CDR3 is TGTGCCAGCAGCCGGAAGGGGAAAAACATTCAGTACTTC. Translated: CASSRKGKNIQYF.

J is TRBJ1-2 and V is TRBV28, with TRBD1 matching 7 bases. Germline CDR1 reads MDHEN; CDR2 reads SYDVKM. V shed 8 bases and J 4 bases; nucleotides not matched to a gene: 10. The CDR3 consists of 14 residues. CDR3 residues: CASEKPGTAYGYTF. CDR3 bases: TGTGCCAGCGAGAAACCCGGGACAGCCTATGGCTACACCTTC.

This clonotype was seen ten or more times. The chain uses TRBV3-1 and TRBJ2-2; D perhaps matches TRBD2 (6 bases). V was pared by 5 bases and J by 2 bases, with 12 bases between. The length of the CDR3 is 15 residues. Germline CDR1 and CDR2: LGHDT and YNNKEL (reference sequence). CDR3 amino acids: CASSFRGINTGELFF. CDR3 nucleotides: TGTGCCAGCAGCTTCCGGGGGATAAACACCGGGGAGCTGTTTTTT.

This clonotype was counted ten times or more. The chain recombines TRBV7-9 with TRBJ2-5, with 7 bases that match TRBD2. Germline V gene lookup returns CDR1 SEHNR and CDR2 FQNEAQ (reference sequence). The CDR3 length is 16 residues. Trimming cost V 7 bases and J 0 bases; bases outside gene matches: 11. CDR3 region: CASTSPEGGYQETQYF. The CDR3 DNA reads TGTGCCAGCACCTCCCCCGAGGGAGGGTACCAAGAGACCCAGTACTTC.

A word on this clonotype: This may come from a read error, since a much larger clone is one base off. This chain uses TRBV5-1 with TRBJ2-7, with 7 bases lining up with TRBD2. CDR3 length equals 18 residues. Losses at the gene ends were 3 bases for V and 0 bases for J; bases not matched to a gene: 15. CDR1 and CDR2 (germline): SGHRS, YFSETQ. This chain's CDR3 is CASSSAVRPASGSYEQYF. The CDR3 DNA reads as TGCGCCAGCAGCTCGGCCGTTAGGCCCGCTAGCGGCTCCTACGAGCAGTACTTC.

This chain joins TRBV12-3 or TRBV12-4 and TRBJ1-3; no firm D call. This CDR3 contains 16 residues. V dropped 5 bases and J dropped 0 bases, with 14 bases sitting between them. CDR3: CASSGIAPSSGNTIYF. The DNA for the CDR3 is TGTGCCAGCAGTGGGATAGCGCCCAGCTCTGGAAACACCATATATTTT.

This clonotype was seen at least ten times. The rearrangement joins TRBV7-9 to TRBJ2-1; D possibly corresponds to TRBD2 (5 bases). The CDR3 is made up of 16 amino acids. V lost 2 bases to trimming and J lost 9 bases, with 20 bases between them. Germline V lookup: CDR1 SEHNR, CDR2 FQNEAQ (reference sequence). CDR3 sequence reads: CASSLKGEWRPGEQFF. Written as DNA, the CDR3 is TGTGCCAGCAGCTTAAAGGGAGAGTGGAGACCCGGTGAGCAGTTCTTC.